This record covers a single T cell receptor (beta chain). Its antigen is currently unknown. At one of its ends the junction is not consistent with the germline gene, which may arise from a read error. This entry is derived from a study of siplizumab effects on memory and regulatory T cells. Findings and caveats of the study: Mapping to unstimulated subsets was achieved for only a minor fraction of alloreactive clones. Phenotypic classification as naive or memory proved unattainable for roughly 75-97% of proliferating CD4+ or CD8+ clones. Naive T cells looked more diverse than memory cells and looked like major alloresponse contributors.

The CDR3 has 15 amino acids. CDR1 and CDR2 from the germline V gene are SQVTM and ANQGSEA. Sequenced by immunoSEQ multiplex PCR; TCRdb stores in-frame clones only, minus some. The table shows approximately 97,000 clones, with approximately 90% occurring only once. Sequencing input: CD4+ T cells sorted from blood. The chain recombines TRBV29-1 with TRBJ2-2, with 7 bases aligning to TRBD2. The origin of this receptor is a human donor in good health. The CDR3: CSVEFMGEGCGERFF. The DNA of the CDR3 is TGCAGCGTGGAGTTTATGGGGGAGGGGTGCGGGGAGCGGTTTTTT.